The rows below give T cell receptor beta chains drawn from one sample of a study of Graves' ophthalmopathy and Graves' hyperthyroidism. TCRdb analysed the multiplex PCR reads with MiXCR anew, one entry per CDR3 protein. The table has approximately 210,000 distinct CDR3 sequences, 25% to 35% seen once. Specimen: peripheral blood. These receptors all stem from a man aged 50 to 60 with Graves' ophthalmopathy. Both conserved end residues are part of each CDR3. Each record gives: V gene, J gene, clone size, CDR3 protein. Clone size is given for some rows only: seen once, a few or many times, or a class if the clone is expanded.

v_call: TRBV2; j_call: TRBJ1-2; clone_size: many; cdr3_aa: CASTGQYGYTF
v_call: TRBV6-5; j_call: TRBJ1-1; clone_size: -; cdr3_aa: CASSSTYMNTEAFF
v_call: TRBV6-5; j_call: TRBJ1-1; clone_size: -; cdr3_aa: CASSYRGDPNTEAFF
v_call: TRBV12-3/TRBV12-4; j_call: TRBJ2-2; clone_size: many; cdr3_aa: CASSPHEELFF
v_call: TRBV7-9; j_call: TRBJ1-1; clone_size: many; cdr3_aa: CASWQMNTEAFF
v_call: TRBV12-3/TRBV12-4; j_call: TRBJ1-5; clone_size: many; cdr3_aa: CASSLSGPGQPQHF
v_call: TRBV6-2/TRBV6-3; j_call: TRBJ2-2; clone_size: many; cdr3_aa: CASKPTPGETFAGELFF
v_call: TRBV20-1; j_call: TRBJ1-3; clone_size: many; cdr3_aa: CSARPTGVGNTIYF
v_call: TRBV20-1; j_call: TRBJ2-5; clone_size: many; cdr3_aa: CSALGGGQETQYF
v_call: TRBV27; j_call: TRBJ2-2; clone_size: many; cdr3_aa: CASRYDGGTPNTGELFF
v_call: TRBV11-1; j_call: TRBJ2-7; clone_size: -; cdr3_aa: CASSLAVDRIFYEQYF
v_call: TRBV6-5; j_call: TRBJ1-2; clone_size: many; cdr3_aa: CASSSRTIGDGYTF
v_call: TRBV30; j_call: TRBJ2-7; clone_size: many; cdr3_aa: CALHDGRLPYF
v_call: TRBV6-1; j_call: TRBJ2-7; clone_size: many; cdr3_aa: CASSEFPTGLGNGEQYF
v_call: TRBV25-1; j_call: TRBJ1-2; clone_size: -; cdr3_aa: CASSGGQGQGGYTF
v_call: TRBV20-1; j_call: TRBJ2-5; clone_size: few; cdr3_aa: CSAATGGGGVETQYF
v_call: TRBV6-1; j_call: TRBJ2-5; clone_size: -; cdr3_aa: CASGERDQETQYF
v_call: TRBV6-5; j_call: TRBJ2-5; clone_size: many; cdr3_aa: CATQLQAQKETQYF
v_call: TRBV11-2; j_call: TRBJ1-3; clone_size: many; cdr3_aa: CASSLDHGRGNTIYF
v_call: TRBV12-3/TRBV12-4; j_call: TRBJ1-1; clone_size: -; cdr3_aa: CASSSDHTEAFF
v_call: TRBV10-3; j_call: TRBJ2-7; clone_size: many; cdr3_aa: CAISPARSYEQYF
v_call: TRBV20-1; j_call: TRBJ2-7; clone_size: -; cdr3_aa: CSAHPPPGYEQYF
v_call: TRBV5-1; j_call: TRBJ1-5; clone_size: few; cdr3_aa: CASSLTGTNNQPQHF
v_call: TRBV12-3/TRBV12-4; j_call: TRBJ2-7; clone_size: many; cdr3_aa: CASSPRDRNYEQYF
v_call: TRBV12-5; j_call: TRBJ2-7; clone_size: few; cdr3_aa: CASKGQGYYEQYF
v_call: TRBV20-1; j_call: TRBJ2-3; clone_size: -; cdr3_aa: CSARRGGSSTDTQYF
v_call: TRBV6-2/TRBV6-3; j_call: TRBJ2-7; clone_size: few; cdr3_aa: CASTKDAYYEQYF